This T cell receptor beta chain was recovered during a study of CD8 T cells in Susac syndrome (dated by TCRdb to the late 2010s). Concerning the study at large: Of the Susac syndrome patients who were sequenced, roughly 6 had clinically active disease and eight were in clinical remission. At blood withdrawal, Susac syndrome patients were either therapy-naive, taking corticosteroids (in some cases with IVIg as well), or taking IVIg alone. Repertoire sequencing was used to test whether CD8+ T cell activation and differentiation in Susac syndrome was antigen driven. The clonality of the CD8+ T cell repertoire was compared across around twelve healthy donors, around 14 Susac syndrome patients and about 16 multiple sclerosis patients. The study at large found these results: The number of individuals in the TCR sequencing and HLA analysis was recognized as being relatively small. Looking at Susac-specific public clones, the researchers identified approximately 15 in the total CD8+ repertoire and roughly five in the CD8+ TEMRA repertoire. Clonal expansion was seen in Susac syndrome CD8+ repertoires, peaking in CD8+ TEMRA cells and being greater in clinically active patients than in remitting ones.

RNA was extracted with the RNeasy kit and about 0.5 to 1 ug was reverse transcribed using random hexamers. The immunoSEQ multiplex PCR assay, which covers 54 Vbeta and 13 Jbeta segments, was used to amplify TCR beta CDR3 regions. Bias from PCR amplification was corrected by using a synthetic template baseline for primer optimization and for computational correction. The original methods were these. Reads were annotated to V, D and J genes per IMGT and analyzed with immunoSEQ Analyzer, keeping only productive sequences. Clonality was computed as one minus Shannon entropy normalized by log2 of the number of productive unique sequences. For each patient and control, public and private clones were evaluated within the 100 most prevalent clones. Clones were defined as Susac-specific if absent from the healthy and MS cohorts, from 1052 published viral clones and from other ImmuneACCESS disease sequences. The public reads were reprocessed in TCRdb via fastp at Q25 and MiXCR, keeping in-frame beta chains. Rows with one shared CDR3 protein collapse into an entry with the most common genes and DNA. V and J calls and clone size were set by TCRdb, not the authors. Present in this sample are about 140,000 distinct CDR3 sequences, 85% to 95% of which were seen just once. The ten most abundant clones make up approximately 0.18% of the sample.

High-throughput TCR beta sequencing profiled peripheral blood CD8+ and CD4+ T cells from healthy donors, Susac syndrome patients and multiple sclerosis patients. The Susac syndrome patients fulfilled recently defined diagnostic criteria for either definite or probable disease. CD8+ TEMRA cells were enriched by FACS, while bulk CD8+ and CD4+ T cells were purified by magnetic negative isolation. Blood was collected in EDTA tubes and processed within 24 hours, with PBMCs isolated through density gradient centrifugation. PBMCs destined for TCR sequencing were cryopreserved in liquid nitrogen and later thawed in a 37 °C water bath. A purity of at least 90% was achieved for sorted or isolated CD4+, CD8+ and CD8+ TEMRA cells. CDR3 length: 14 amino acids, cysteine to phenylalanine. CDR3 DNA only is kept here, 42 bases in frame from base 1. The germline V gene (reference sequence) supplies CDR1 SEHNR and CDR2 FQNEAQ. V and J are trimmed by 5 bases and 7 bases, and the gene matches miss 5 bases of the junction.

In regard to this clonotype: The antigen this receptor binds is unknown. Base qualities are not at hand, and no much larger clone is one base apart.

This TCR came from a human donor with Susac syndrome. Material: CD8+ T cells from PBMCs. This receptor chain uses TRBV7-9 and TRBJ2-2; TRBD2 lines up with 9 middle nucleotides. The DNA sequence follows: TGTGCCAGCAGCATGGGACTAGCTGGCGGGGAGCTGTTTTTT. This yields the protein CASSMGLAGGELFF.